Listed here are 5 T cell receptor beta chains from one sample, sequenced in a study of cytomegalovirus exposure and HLA in healthy donors. The PCR made use of 60 Vbeta and 13 Jbeta primers. Profiled with immunoSEQ multiplex PCR; TCRdb holds only in-frame clones, not every one. The sample includes some 180,000 clones, around 80% of them seen just once. Sample: PBMCs. The receptor source for this set is a man younger than 35 in good health and CMV-seronegative.

This sequence joins TRBV18 and TRBJ2-6; perhaps TRBD1 as D (6 bases). The germline gives CDR1 KGHSH, CDR2 LQKENI. The length of the CDR3 is 16 residues. Trimming took off 3 bases at V and 0 bases at J, with 9 bases between the two ends. CDR3 DNA sequence: TGTGCCAGCTCACCGTGGGGGCCCTCTGGGGCCAACGTCCTGACTTTC. Amino acids: CASSPWGPSGANVLTF.

This chain joins TRBV6-5 and TRBJ1-1, with D uncertain. V lost 5 bases and J lost 3, with 13 bases in between. The CDR3 loop spans 14 amino acids. Germline lookup yields CDR1 MNHEY and CDR2 SVGAGI. The CDR3 is CASSVRGGYTEAFF. CDR3 nucleotide sequence: TGTGCCAGCAGTGTGCGGGGTGGGTACACTGAAGCTTTCTTT.

The rearrangement joins TRBV6-5 to TRBJ2-7; no firm D call. CDR1 and CDR2 (germline): MNHEY, SVGAGI. Between the trimmed V and J ends, which lost 0 bases and 6 bases, there was a span of 12 bases. The CDR3 runs to 14 residues. CDR3 protein: CASSYSRPAGEQYF. The DNA for the CDR3 is TGTGCCAGCAGTTACTCGCGGCCTGCTGGCGAGCAGTACTTC.

The gene calls are TRBV6-1 and TRBJ2-1; the match to TRBD1 covers 9 bases. The CDR3 extends over 14 amino acids. Germline CDR1 MNHNS, CDR2 SASEGT. Trimming took 6 bases from V and 5 from J; bases not matched to a gene: 5. CDR3 protein: CASSRDRVHNEQFF. The CDR3 DNA reads TGTGCCAGCAGCCGGGACAGGGTCCACAATGAGCAGTTCTTC.

V is TRBV5-5 and J is TRBJ1-5; D may be TRBD1 (5 bases). Trimming took off 1 base at V and 7 bases at J, with 12 bases between the two ends. The CDR3 extends over 14 amino acids. Germline lookup yields CDR1 SGHKS and CDR2 YYEKEE (reference sequence). Written as DNA, the CDR3 is TGTGCCAGCAGCTTGACGGCAGGGTCCCAGCCCCAGCATTTT. Protein product: CASSLTAGSQPQHF.